These T cell receptor beta chains were read from a single sample in a study of blood T cell repertoires in COVID-19. Sequenced by immunoSEQ multiplex PCR; TCRdb stores in-frame clones only, minus some. The sample consists of approximately 90,000 clones, 80% to 90% of them appearing once. Specimen: peripheral blood. The receptors were sampled from a man between 60 and 75 years old with acute or convalescent COVID-19. Both conserved end residues are part of each CDR3. A D gene is named only where the DNA matches it firmly. The listing skips clone size in some rows; elsewhere it reads once, few, many or a size class.

>TRBV19|TRBJ2-6|.|TRBD1
TGTGCCAGTACTACAGGGGGCGCGTTAGGGGCCAACGTCCTGACTTTC
CASTTGGALGANVLTF
>TRBV11-2|TRBJ2-1|once|TRBD2
TGTGCCAGCAGCTTTAAAGCGGGGGGAAACAATGAGCAGTTCTTC
CASSFKAGGNNEQFF
>TRBV6-5|TRBJ1-5|.|TRBD1
TGTGCCAGCAGTTTAATACAGGGGGAACAGCCCCAGCATTTT
CASSLIQGEQPQHF
>TRBV2|TRBJ1-1|.|TRBD1
TGTGCCAGCCTAGAGGCGGGAAGAGGGGGCTTAAACACTGAAGCTTTCTTT
CASLEAGRGGLNTEAFF
>TRBV21-1|TRBJ2-4|.|.
TGTGCCAGTCGGACCAGGGGGCCACGGAATATAGCCAAAAACATTCAGTACTTC
CASRTRGPRNIAKNIQYF
>TRBV27|TRBJ2-2|once|TRBD1
TGTGCCAGCAGTTCGTTCCCCGGGACAGGGGCCGGGGAGCTGTTTTTT
CASSSFPGTGAGELFF
>TRBV28|TRBJ1-5|.|.
TGTGCCAGCAGGATCAGGGGAGTAAATCAGCCCCAGCATTTT
CASRIRGVNQPQHF
>TRBV18|TRBJ1-2|.|.
TGTGCCAGCTCACCAGGTTTCAGGGACTACACCTTC
CASSPGFRDYTF
>TRBV28|TRBJ2-3|.|.
TGTGCCAGCAGTTTAAGGGAGAAGGGAACAGATACGCAGTATTTT
CASSLREKGTDTQYF
>TRBV20-1|TRBJ1-2|few|.
TGCAGTGCTAGTAAACAGGGAAGGGGCTACACCTTC
CSASKQGRGYTF
>TRBV3-1/TRBV3-2|TRBJ2-2|.|.
TGTGCCAGCAGCCAAGGCCAGTGGGGGCCCCGTGTTTGGGAGCTGTTTTTT
CASSQGQWGPRVWELFF
>TRBV19|TRBJ1-2|.|.
TGTGCCAGTAGCACCGAGGAACCTTATGGCTACACCTTC
CASSTEEPYGYTF
>TRBV9|TRBJ1-1|.|.
TGTGCCAGCAGCGTAGGGGCAGGGACAATGAACACTGAAGCTTTCTTT
CASSVGAGTMNTEAFF
>TRBV19|TRBJ2-7|.|TRBD1
TGTGCCAGTAGTAGGGGACAGGGGACCTACGAGCAGTACTTC
CASSRGQGTYEQYF
>TRBV6-6|TRBJ2-7|.|TRBD1
TGTGCCACCTCTACGACAGGGGAAATCTTCTACGAGCAGTACTTC
CATSTTGEIFYEQYF
>TRBV27|TRBJ2-7|.|TRBD1
TGTGCCAGCAGGCTACAGCACGGACAGGGCTACGAGCAGTACTTC
CASRLQHGQGYEQYF
>TRBV7-9|TRBJ1-1|.|.
TGTGCCAGCAGCTTACGACAGGCCTCCAACACTGAAGCTTTCTTT
CASSLRQASNTEAFF
>TRBV10-1|TRBJ1-6|.|TRBD1
TGCGCCAGCAGTGAGTCGCAGGGGGCGAATTCACCCCTCCACTTT
CASSESQGANSPLHF
>TRBV19|TRBJ1-5|.|.
TGTGCCAGTAGTATACAGGGGCGTCGTGGCAATCAGCCCCAGCATTTT
CASSIQGRRGNQPQHF
>TRBV25-1|TRBJ1-2|.|TRBD1
TGTGCCAGCAGTGAGTTGCAGGGGGCGAGATATGGCTACACCTTC
CASSELQGARYGYTF
>TRBV7-2|TRBJ2-5|.|TRBD2
TGTGCCAGCAGCCCGAGTAGACTAGCGGAGACCCAGTACTTC
CASSPSRLAETQYF
>TRBV11-2|TRBJ2-1|.|.
TGTGCCAGCAGCCTATCCGGGAAATACAATGAGCAGTTCTTC
CASSLSGKYNEQFF
>TRBV29-1|TRBJ1-2|.|.
TGCAGCGTTGAAGAAGGATACACACGGGACTACACCTTC
CSVEEGYTRDYTF
>TRBV3-1/TRBV3-2|TRBJ2-2|.|TRBD2
TGTGCCAGCAGCCACAGACTAGCGGGGACTAACACCGGGGAGCTGTTTTTT
CASSHRLAGTNTGELFF
>TRBV19|TRBJ2-5|once|TRBD2
TGTGCCAGTAGGAGAACACTAGCGGGGGGGCGGGAGACCCAGTACTTC
CASRRTLAGGRETQYF
>TRBV3-1/TRBV3-2|TRBJ1-6|.|.
TGTGCCAGCAGCCAAGTCTCAGGGAATTCACCCCTCCACTTT
CASSQVSGNSPLHF
>TRBV5-5|TRBJ2-2|.|TRBD2
TGTGCCAGCACCACTCCTAGCGGGGGGAACACCGGGGAGCTGTTTTTT
CASTTPSGGNTGELFF
>TRBV5-8|TRBJ1-4|.|.
TGTGCCAGCAGCTGGTTGCCAGGGAGGGGGAATGAAAAACTGTTTTTT
CASSWLPGRGNEKLFF
>TRBV4-2|TRBJ2-1|.|TRBD2
TGTGCCAGCAGCCACAGCAGCGGGGGGGCCTCAAATGAGCAGTTCTTC
CASSHSSGGASNEQFF
>TRBV24-1|TRBJ1-2|.|.
TGTGCCACCAGTGAACAAGACAGGAACTATGGCTACACCTTC
CATSEQDRNYGYTF
>TRBV6-4|TRBJ2-3|.|TRBD1
TGTGCCAGCAGTTTGACAGGGCGGGATACGCAGTATTTT
CASSLTGRDTQYF
>TRBV7-8|TRBJ2-1|.|.
TGTGCCAGCAGCTTAGAGTTTATCGGTTCGGCGGCTTACAATGAGCAGTTCTTC
CASSLEFIGSAAYNEQFF
>TRBV7-9|TRBJ1-2|.|TRBD1
TGTGCCAGCAGGCCCCTGGGCGCCACAGGGGCCATCCCAAGTTATGGCTACACCTTC
CASRPLGATGAIPSYGYTF
>TRBV5-1|TRBJ1-2|.|.
TGCGCCAGCAGCTTGCCACTGACGGGTAACTATGGCTACACCTTC
CASSLPLTGNYGYTF
>TRBV15|TRBJ1-5|.|TRBD1
TGTGCCACCAGCAGTGAACAGGGGTGGAATCAGCCCCAGCATTTT
CATSSEQGWNQPQHF
>TRBV2|TRBJ1-1|.|.
TGTGCCAGCAGTGAAACGGGTTTCGGGAGGAACACTGAAGCTTTCTTT
CASSETGFGRNTEAFF
>TRBV7-2|TRBJ2-3|.|.
TGTGCCAGCAGCTTTTCTACTTCAGATACGCAGTATTTT
CASSFSTSDTQYF
>TRBV5-6|TRBJ1-2|.|TRBD1
TGTGCCAGCAGCACCGACAGGGGGCCTGGCTACACCTTC
CASSTDRGPGYTF
>TRBV9|TRBJ1-6|.|.
TGTGCCAGCAGCGTAGGCAGCGAGAATAATTCACCCCTCCACTTT
CASSVGSENNSPLHF
>TRBV6-2/TRBV6-3|TRBJ1-1|.|.
TGTGCCAGCAGTAACCGACAGGAAGAAGCTTTCTTT
CASSNRQEEAFF
>TRBV6-2/TRBV6-3|TRBJ2-7|once|.
TGTGCCAGCAGTTACACCACAGGGAACGAGCAGTACTTC
CASSYTTGNEQYF
>TRBV5-6|TRBJ1-5|.|.
TGTGCCAGCAGCTTTTGGGGCAGGACCCGGGGGGGATATCAGCCCCAGCATTTT
CASSFWGRTRGGYQPQHF
>TRBV29-1|TRBJ1-6|.|TRBD1
TGCAGCGTTCAGGGGGCCTATAATTCACCCCTCCACTTT
CSVQGAYNSPLHF
>TRBV28|TRBJ2-5|.|.
TGTGCCAGCACACCTACTTCTCGGGGTCTGGAGACCCAGTACTTC
CASTPTSRGLETQYF
>TRBV15|TRBJ1-2|once|.
TGTGCCACCAGCAGAGATGCCGAGGGCTACACCTTC
CATSRDAEGYTF
>TRBV18|TRBJ2-2|.|TRBD1
TGTGCCAGCTCAAGTGACAGGGGGAGACCAATCAACACCGGGGAGCTGTTTTTT
CASSSDRGRPINTGELFF
>TRBV27|TRBJ1-1|.|.
TGTGCCAGCAGTTTTCGGAGGGGTGAAGCTTTCTTT
CASSFRRGEAFF
>TRBV9|TRBJ2-7|.|.
TGTGCCAGCAGCGAGGGCCAGGGGGGTTACTACGAGCAGTACTTC
CASSEGQGGYYEQYF
>TRBV12-3/TRBV12-4|TRBJ2-2|once|TRBD1
TGTGCCACCAACAGGGGGCCCGGGGAGCTGTTTTTT
CATNRGPGELFF
>TRBV5-1|TRBJ1-1|.|TRBD1
TGCGCCAGCAGCTTGGGAGGGACAGGGGGTACTGAAGCTTTCTTT
CASSLGGTGGTEAFF